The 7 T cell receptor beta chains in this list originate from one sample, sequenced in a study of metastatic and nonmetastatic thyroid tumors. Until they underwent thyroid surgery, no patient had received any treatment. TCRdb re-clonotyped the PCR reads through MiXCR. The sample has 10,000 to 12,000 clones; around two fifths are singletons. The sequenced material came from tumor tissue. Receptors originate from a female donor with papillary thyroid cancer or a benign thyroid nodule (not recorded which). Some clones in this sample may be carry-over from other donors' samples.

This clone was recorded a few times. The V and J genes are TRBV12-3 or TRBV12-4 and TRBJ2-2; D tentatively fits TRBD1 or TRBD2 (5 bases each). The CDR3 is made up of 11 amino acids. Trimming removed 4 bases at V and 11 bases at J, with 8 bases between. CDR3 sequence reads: CASSSGPELFF. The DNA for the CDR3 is TGTGCCAGCAGTTCGGGACCCGAGCTGTTTTTT.

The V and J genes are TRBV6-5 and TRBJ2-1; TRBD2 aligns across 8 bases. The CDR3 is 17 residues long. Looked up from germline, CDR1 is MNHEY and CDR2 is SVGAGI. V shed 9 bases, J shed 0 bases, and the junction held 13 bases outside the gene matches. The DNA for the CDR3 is TGTGCCAGTAACGAGGGGACCGGGACTAGCTCCTACAATGAGCAGTTCTTC. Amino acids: CASNEGTGTSSYNEQFF.

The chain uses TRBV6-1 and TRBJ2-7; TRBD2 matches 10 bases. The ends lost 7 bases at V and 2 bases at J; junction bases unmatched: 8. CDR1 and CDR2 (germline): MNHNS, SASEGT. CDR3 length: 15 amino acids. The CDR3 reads CASTQGSGGTYEQYF. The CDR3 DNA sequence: TGTGCCAGCACCCAGGGTAGCGGGGGGACCTACGAGCAGTACTTC.

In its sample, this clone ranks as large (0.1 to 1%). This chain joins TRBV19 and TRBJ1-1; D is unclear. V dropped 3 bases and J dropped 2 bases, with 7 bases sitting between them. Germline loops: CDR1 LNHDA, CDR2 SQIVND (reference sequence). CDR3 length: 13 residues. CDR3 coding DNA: TGTGCCAGTAGTATCGTCAGTAACACTGAAGCTTTCTTT. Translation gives CASSIVSNTEAFF.

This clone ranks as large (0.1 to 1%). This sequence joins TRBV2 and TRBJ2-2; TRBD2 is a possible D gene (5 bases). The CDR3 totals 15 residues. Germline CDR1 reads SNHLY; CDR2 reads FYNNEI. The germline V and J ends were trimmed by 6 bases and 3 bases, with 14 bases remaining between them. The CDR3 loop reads CASSVDYSDTGELFF. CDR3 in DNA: TGTGCCAGCAGCGTAGACTACTCTGACACCGGGGAGCTGTTTTTT.

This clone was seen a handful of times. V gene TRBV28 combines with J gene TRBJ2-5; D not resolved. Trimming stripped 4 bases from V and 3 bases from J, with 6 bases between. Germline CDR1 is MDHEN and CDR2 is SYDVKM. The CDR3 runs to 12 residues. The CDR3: CASSSGKETQYF. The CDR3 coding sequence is TGTGCCAGCAGTTCCGGAAAAGAGACCCAGTACTTC.

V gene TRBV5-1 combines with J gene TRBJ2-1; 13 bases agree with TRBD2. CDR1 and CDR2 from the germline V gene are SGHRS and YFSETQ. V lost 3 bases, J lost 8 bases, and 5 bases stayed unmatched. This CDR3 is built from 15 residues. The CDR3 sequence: CASSSGLAGDYEQFF. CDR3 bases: TGCGCCAGCAGCTCTGGACTAGCGGGAGACTATGAGCAGTTCTTC.